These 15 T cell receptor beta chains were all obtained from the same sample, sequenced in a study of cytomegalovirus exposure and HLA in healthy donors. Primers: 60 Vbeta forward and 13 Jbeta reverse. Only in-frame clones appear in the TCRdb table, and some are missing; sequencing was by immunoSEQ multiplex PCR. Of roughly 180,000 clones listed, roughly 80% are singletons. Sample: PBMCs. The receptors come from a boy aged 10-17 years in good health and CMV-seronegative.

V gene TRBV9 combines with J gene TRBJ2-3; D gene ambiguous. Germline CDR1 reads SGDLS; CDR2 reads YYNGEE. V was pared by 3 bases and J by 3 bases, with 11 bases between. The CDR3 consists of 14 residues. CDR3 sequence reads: CASSALPGTDTQYF. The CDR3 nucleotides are TGTGCCAGCAGCGCTCTACCCGGGACAGATACGCAGTATTTT.

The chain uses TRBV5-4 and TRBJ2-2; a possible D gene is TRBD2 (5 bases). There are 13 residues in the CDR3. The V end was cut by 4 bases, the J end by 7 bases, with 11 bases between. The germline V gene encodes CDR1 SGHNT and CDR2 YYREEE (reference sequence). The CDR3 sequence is CASSVLEGGELFF. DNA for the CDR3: TGTGCCAGCAGCGTACTAGAAGGCGGGGAGCTGTTTTTT.

The CDR3 sequence: CASSVGTTSLNTEAFF. In DNA, the CDR3 is TGTGCCAGCAGCGTAGGGACAACGTCTTTGAACACTGAAGCTTTCTTT. The chain combines TRBV9 with TRBJ1-1; the D gene is possibly TRBD1 (5 bases). V was cut by 0 bases and J by 0 bases, with 12 bases left in between. Germline loops: CDR1 SGDLS, CDR2 YYNGEE. The CDR3 has 16 amino acids.

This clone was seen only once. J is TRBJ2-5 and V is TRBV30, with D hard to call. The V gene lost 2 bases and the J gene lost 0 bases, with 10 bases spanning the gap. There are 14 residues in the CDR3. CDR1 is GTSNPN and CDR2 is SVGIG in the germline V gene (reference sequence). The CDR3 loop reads CAWSIATYQETQYF. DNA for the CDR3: TGTGCCTGGAGTATAGCTACGTACCAAGAGACCCAGTACTTC.

CDR3 bases: TGTGCCAGTAGTACGGGGGGGTGGACAGATACGCAGTATTTT. Amino acids: CASSTGGWTDTQYF. The V and J genes are TRBV19 and TRBJ2-3; the match to TRBD2 covers 8 bases. With V trimmed by 4 bases and J by 3 bases, 3 bases remained unmatched. This CDR3 region has 14 residues. CDR1 and CDR2 (germline): LNHDA, SQIVND (reference sequence).

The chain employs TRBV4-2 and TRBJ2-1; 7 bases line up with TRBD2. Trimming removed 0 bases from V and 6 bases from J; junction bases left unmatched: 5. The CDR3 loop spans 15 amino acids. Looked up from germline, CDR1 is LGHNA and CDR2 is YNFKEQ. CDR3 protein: CASSQEREFPNEQFF. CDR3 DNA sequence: TGTGCCAGCAGCCAAGAGCGGGAGTTCCCCAATGAGCAGTTCTTC.

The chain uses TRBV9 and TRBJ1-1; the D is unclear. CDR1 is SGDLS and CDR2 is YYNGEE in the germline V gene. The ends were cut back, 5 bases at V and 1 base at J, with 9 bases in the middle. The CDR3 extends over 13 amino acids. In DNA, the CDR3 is TGTGCCAGCAGTTTTTCAGAGAACACTGAAGCTTTCTTT. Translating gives CASSFSENTEAFF.

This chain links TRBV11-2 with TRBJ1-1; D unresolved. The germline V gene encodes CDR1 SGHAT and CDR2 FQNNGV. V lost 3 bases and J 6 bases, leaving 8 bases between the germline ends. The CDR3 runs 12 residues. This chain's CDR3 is CASSFRGSEAFF. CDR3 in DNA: TGTGCCAGCAGCTTCAGAGGGTCTGAAGCTTTCTTT.

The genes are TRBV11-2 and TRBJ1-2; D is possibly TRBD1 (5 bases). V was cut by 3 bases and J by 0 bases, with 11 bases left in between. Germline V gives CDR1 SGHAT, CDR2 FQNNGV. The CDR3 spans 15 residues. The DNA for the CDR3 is TGTGCCAGCAGCTTGGGGACTGCCTCTAACTATGGCTACACCTTC. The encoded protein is CASSLGTASNYGYTF.

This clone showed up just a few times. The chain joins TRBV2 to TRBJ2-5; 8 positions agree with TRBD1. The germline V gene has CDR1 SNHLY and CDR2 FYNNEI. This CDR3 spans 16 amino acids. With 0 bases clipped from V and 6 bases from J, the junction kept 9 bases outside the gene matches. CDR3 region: CASSEAVDRVEKTQYF. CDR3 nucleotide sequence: TGTGCCAGCAGTGAAGCGGTGGACAGGGTGGAAAAGACCCAGTACTTC. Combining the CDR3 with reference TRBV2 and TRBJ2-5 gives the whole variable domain EPEVTQTPSHQVTQMGQEVILRCVPISNHLYFYWYRQILGQKVEFLVSFYNNEISEKSEIFDDQFSVERPDGSNFTLKIRSTKLEDSAMYFCASSEAVDRVEKTQYFGPGTRLLVL.

CDR3 nucleotides: TGTGCCAGCAGCTTAGGACAGGGGTCTAATCAGCCCCAGCATTTT. As protein: CASSLGQGSNQPQHF. The J gene is TRBJ1-5, the V gene TRBV7-6, with TRBD1 identical over 8 bases. The CDR3 is made up of 15 amino acids. V lost 1 base to trimming and J lost 4 bases; unmatched junction nucleotides: 3. CDR1 and CDR2 from the germline V gene are SGHVS and FNYEAQ.

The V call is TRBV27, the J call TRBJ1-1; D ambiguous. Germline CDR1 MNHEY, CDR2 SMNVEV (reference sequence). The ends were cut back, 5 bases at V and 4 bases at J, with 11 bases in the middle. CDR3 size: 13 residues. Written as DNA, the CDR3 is TGTGCCAGCAGTCCGAGGGTGGCCACTGAAGCTTTCTTT. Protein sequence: CASSPRVATEAFF.

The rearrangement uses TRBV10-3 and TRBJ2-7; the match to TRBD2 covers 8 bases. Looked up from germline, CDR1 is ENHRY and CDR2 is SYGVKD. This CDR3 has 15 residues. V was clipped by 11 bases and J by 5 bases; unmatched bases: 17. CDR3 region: CASYKSSGSLNEQYF. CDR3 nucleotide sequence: TGTGCCTCCTACAAGAGCAGCGGGAGTTTGAACGAGCAGTACTTC.

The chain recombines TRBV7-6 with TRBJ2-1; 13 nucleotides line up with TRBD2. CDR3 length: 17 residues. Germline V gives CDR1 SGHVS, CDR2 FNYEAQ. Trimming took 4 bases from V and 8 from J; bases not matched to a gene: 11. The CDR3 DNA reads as TGTGCCAGCAGCTACGGACGGACTAGCGGGAGAAGCGATGAGCAGTTCTTC. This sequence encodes CASSYGRTSGRSDEQFF.

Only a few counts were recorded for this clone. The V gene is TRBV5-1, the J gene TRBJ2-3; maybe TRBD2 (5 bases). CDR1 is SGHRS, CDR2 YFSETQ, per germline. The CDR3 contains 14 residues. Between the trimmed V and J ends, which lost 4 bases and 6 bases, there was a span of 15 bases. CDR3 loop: CASSPLPGWDTQYF. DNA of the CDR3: TGCGCCAGCAGCCCTCTCCCGGGGTGGGATACGCAGTATTTT.